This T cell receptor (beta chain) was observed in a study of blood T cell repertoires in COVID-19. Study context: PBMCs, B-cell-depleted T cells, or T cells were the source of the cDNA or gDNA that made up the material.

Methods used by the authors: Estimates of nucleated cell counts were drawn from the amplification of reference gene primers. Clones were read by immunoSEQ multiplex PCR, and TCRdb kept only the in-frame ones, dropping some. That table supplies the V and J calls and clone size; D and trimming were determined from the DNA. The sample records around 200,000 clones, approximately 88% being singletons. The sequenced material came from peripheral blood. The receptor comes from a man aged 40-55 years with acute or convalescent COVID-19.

DNA of the CDR3: TGCGCCAGCAGCTTGGGACCGACGACTCTTAACTATGGCTACACCTTC. The encoded protein is CASSLGPTTLNYGYTF. V gene TRBV5-1 combines with J gene TRBJ1-2; D is uncertain. This CDR3 contains 16 residues. Germline V gene sequence: CDR1 SGHRS, CDR2 YFSETQ. V shed 0 bases and J shed 1 base, with 13 bases lying between them.